This T cell receptor beta chain was retrieved from a study of blood T cell repertoires in COVID-19. Study details: The analysed material was cDNA or gDNA that came from T cells, B-cell-depleted T cells, or PBMCs.

With 3 bases clipped from V and 4 bases from J, the junction kept 9 bases outside the gene matches. This CDR3 is 17 amino acids long. Per germline, CDR1 SGHTA and CDR2 FQGNSA. Original processing notes: From reference gene primer amplification, estimates of nucleated cell counts were derived. Generated by immunoSEQ multiplex PCR, the TCRdb table keeps only in-frame clones and is missing some. V, J and clone size are those of that table, while D and trimming were read from the DNA. The sample has about 58,000 clones; 60% to 85% are singletons. Sequencing was carried out using peripheral blood. This receptor was identified in a human donor in a cohort sampled during active COVID-19. The rearrangement uses TRBV7-2 and TRBJ2-3, with 11 bases lining up with TRBD2. Written as DNA, the CDR3 is TGTGCCAGCAGCTTCGCCACTAGCGGGAGCCCCTCAGATACGCAGTATTTT. The encoded protein is CASSFATSGSPSDTQYF. Variable domain in full (rest from reference TRBV7-2 and TRBJ2-3): GAGVSQSPSNKVTEKGKDVELRCDPISGHTALYWYRQSLGQGLEFLIYFQGNSAPDKSGLPSDRFSAERTGGSVSTLTIQRTQQEDSAVYLCASSFATSGSPSDTQYFGPGTRLTVL.